This TCR beta chain was sequenced for a study of blood T cell repertoires in COVID-19 (dated by TCRdb to 2018 to 2021). About the investigation overall: Samples covering the acute and convalescent phases of COVID-19 were provided by collaborators in the United States, Italy and Spain. The material from the prospective study consisted of cDNA or gDNA derived from T cells, B-cell-depleted T cells, or PBMCs. The repertoires were released in a freely available public database intended as a resource for research on the immune response to SARS-CoV-2. Deeply sampled blood TCRbeta repertoires from subjects exposed to, actively infected with, or recovered from COVID-19 were included in the dataset. The sample metadata nearly always contained a de-identified subject ID, COVID-19 status, age in years and sex. HLA class I and class II types, where available, came from metadata supplied by the sample provider rather than from assay-based typing. Samples came from the ongoing ImmuneRACE study (first 160 participants) plus 1,254 subjects from 6 global collaborators.

The CDR3 measures 13 amino acids from cysteine to phenylalanine. Of the read, only the CDR3 DNA is kept; its 39 bases are in frame from base 1. As encoded in the germline V gene (reference sequence), CDR1 is SEHNR while CDR2 is FQNEAQ. The junction shows trimming of 3 bases on V and 6 bases on J, and the gene matches do not reach 2 bases of it. There are a few counts of this clone. Its specific antigen is unknown. No per-base quality is available; no much larger clone lies one base away. Collaborating institutions collected whole blood in K2EDTA tubes following their own protocols. For TCRbeta analysis, collaborators shipped samples as frozen whole blood, isolated PBMCs, or DNA extracted from either of those sample types. General conclusions and limits of the study: Clinical and demographic metadata were provided uncurated, with the amount varying by source and participant.

The immunoSEQ Assay, a bias-controlled multiplex PCR, was used to amplify TCRbeta CDR3 regions from genomic DNA. Concerning the study's data processing: Nucleated cell counts per sample were estimated from amplification of reference gene primers within the assay. To quantify the absolute abundance of each unique TCRbeta CDR3 rearrangement, sequence reads were collapsed and filtered. Productive Simpson clonality was computed per sample as the square root of Simpson's diversity index over productive rearrangements. The source is immuneACCESS, and TCRdb retained only in-frame sequences with V and J called. Part of the clones is not carried over; for the studies checked, unresolved V genes explain less than half of this, and the remainder is unexplained. V and J calls and clone size are copied from that table; D and trimming were computed from the DNA. The sample includes around 200,000 clones, with around 90% observed a single time. The ten largest make up roughly 0.6% of the sample.

Recombination linked TRBV7-9 to TRBJ1-2; 9 nucleotides in the junction match TRBD1. The sequencing input was peripheral blood. The TCR comes from a middle-aged man with acute or convalescent COVID-19. The CDR3 reads as follows: CASSLRDRDGYTF. The DNA sequence is as follows: TGTGCCAGCAGCTTGAGGGACAGGGATGGCTACACCTTC.